This section outlines one T cell receptor beta chain sequence together with its context. This CDR3 comprises 14 residues. From germline, CDR1 is MNHEY and CDR2 SMNVEV (reference sequence). The V and J ends lost 0 bases and 4 bases respectively, with 9 bases between them. This record comes from a study of cytomegalovirus exposure and HLA in healthy donors. The PCR employed 60 Vbeta primers together with 13 Jbeta primers. Assay used: immunoSEQ multiplex PCR; TCRdb lists only in-frame clones, some missing. The sample gives 200,000 to 250,000 clones, about 70% of which show up once; roughly 2% is in the top ten.

The genes are TRBV27 and TRBJ1-1; the D gene is possibly TRBD1 (6 bases). The sample consisted of PBMCs. This TCR was sampled from a woman aged 30 to 39 in good health and CMV-seronegative. The CDR3 DNA sequence: TGTGCCAGCAGTTTATCAGGGGGGGTCACTGAAGCTTTCTTT. Encoded protein: CASSLSGGVTEAFF.